The rows below give T cell receptor beta chains drawn from one sample of a study of shared clonotypes between healthy human individuals. The assay was immunoSEQ multiplex PCR, and TCRdb's table has in-frame clones only and misses some. Here the sample spans 190,000 or so clones, 65% to 80% being singletons. Sequencing was carried out using memory CD4+ T cells sorted from blood. All receptors come from a man younger than 45 in good health. The conserved cysteine and the conserved F or W are not part of the CDR3 here. A D gene is named only where the DNA matches it firmly.

CDR3: SAESHSPGTYNEQF
V: TRBV29-1
J: TRBJ2-1
D: NA

CDR3: ASNAGGRNEKLF
V: TRBV10-2
J: TRBJ1-4
D: NA

CDR3: ASSYPGQTNTEAF
V: TRBV7-8
J: TRBJ1-1
D: NA

CDR3: ASSTGQGGGNEQY
V: TRBV10-1
J: TRBJ2-7
D: TRBD1

CDR3: ASGLIVTGKISGNTIY
V: TRBV12-5
J: TRBJ1-3
D: TRBD1

CDR3: ASSDARLAGLNEQF
V: TRBV25-1
J: TRBJ2-1
D: TRBD2

CDR3: ASRPPGTRSSGYT
V: TRBV28
J: TRBJ1-2
D: NA

CDR3: ASSNSSGRAIYEQY
V: TRBV21-1
J: TRBJ2-7
D: NA

CDR3: ASSLMGTGWVEQY
V: TRBV28
J: TRBJ2-7
D: TRBD1

CDR3: ASSKVVMAQEESGREQY
V: TRBV21-1
J: TRBJ2-7
D: NA

CDR3: ASSQRSTGWLNTGELF
V: TRBV18
J: TRBJ2-2
D: NA

CDR3: SGLARYNEQF
V: TRBV29-1
J: TRBJ2-1
D: NA

CDR3: ASISPGVSYEQY
V: TRBV28
J: TRBJ2-7
D: NA

CDR3: ASSVSFWGSAGYT
V: TRBV9
J: TRBJ1-2
D: NA

CDR3: ASSPGTGSQPQH
V: TRBV7-9
J: TRBJ1-5
D: TRBD1

CDR3: ASSPSSGPTYEQY
V: TRBV18
J: TRBJ2-7
D: TRBD2

CDR3: ASSFMRPPGELF
V: TRBV7-2
J: TRBJ2-2
D: NA

CDR3: ARSLASRRACVENIQY
V: TRBV5-3
J: TRBJ2-4
D: NA

CDR3: ASSLAGQDTQY
V: TRBV11-1
J: TRBJ2-3
D: NA

CDR3: ASSLEVGRKETQY
V: TRBV5-6
J: TRBJ2-5
D: NA

CDR3: ASSIDVYNEQF
V: TRBV28
J: TRBJ2-1
D: NA

CDR3: ASSEASGRETQY
V: TRBV2
J: TRBJ2-5
D: NA

CDR3: ASSRTSGKKLFEAYEQY
V: TRBV5-6
J: TRBJ2-7
D: TRBD2

CDR3: ASDLGAREY
V: TRBV7-9
J: TRBJ2-3
D: NA

CDR3: ASSNPSGIDNEQF
V: TRBV5-1
J: TRBJ2-1
D: TRBD2

CDR3: ASSQDRSADTDTQY
V: TRBV14
J: TRBJ2-3
D: NA

CDR3: ASSVGGGGYSYEQY
V: TRBV9
J: TRBJ2-7
D: TRBD1

CDR3: ASRAGGTYEQY
V: TRBV11-2
J: TRBJ2-7
D: TRBD2

CDR3: ASSAYPRQH
V: TRBV28
J: TRBJ1-5
D: NA

CDR3: ASSLGQGDETQY
V: TRBV27
J: TRBJ2-5
D: TRBD1

CDR3: ASSLFLTGTGRYTEAF
V: TRBV7-6
J: TRBJ1-1
D: TRBD1

CDR3: ASSHRRDRGNEQY
V: TRBV11-2
J: TRBJ2-7
D: TRBD1

CDR3: ASSLEGGPYEQY
V: TRBV11-2
J: TRBJ2-7
D: NA

CDR3: ASSPSGSQETQY
V: TRBV5-1
J: TRBJ2-5
D: NA

CDR3: ASSESENTEAF
V: TRBV10-2
J: TRBJ1-1
D: NA

CDR3: ASRTPGLAYTGELF
V: TRBV2
J: TRBJ2-2
D: TRBD2

CDR3: ATVGQDRVSQPQH
V: TRBV15
J: TRBJ1-5
D: TRBD1

CDR3: ASRDSGGAQNIQY
V: TRBV11-3
J: TRBJ2-4
D: NA

CDR3: ASSRGLAGANEQY
V: TRBV7-8
J: TRBJ2-7
D: TRBD2

CDR3: ASSLGTSGKGTYEQY
V: TRBV7-9
J: TRBJ2-7
D: TRBD2

CDR3: ASSFSGADNEQF
V: TRBV11-2
J: TRBJ2-1
D: NA

CDR3: ASSPRGYGYGYT
V: TRBV18
J: TRBJ1-2
D: NA

CDR3: ASSPTPVGSFPNEQF
V: TRBV9
J: TRBJ2-1
D: NA

CDR3: ASINRRTDGYT
V: TRBV6-1
J: TRBJ1-2
D: NA

CDR3: ASSSPSGGPSNQPQH
V: TRBV19
J: TRBJ1-5
D: NA

CDR3: ASSAEGSSNQPQH
V: TRBV2
J: TRBJ1-5
D: NA

CDR3: ASSLVGSGGANVLT
V: TRBV5-1
J: TRBJ2-6
D: NA

CDR3: ASSLAEEQY
V: TRBV7-2
J: TRBJ2-7
D: NA

CDR3: ASSVVGGEQY
V: TRBV2
J: TRBJ2-7
D: NA

CDR3: ASSMGQGVF
V: TRBV25-1
J: TRBJ2-1
D: TRBD1

CDR3: ASRSAKNIQY
V: TRBV28
J: TRBJ2-4
D: NA